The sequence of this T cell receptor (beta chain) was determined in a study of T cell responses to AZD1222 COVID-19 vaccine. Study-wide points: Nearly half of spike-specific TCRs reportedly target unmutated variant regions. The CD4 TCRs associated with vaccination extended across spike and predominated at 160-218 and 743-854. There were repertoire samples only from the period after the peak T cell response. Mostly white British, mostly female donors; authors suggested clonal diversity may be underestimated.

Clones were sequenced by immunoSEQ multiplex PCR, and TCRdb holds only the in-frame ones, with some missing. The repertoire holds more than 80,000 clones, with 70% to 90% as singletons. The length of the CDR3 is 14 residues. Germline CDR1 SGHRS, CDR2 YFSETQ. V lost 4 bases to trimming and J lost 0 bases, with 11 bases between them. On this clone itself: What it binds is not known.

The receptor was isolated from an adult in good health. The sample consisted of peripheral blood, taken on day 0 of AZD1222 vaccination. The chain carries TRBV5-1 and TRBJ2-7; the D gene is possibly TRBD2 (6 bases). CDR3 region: CASSPLTSSYEQYF. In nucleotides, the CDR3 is TGCGCCAGCAGCCCCCTGACTAGCTCCTACGAGCAGTACTTC.